This is a list of T cell receptor beta chains from one sample in a study of cytomegalovirus exposure and HLA in healthy donors. Sequencing was performed with immunoSEQ multiplex PCR; in TCRdb, only in-frame clones are kept and a portion is missing. This sample carries fewer than 200,000 clones, approximately 82% of them seen once, and the ten largest clones take approximately 1.5%. Sample: PBMCs. Every receptor here comes from a male donor in good health and CMV-seronegative. Both conserved end residues are part of each CDR3. Each record gives: V gene, D gene, clone size, J gene, CDR3 DNA, CDR3 protein. A D gene is named only where the DNA matches it firmly. Clone sizes are given selectively: once, few, many, or a class where the clone is expanded.

>TRBV15|TRBD2|NA|TRBJ2-3
TGTGCCACCTCGTTGGGGGGGAAAACCACAGATACGCAGTATTTT
CATSLGGKTTDTQYF
>TRBV7-2|NA|NA|TRBJ2-5
TGTGCCAGCAGCCTCGGGACTCACCAAGAGACCCAGTACTTC
CASSLGTHQETQYF
>TRBV7-2|NA|NA|TRBJ1-1
TGTGCCAGCAGCGGGGACACATTGAACACTGAAGCTTTCTTT
CASSGDTLNTEAFF
>TRBV6-6|TRBD2|NA|TRBJ2-2
TGTGCCAGCAGGAGCGGGAGGTTGACCGGGGAGCTGTTTTTT
CASRSGRLTGELFF
>TRBV2|NA|few|TRBJ2-1
TGTGCCAGCAGTGCCAGGAACCTCTACAATGAGCAGTTCTTC
CASSARNLYNEQFF
>TRBV5-6|TRBD1|NA|TRBJ2-1
TGTGCCAGCAGCTTGGTGGGACAGGGCTACAATGAGCAGTTCTTC
CASSLVGQGYNEQFF
>TRBV2|NA|NA|TRBJ2-3
TGTGCCAGCAGTGAAAGGGGTTTGGATACGCAGTATTTT
CASSERGLDTQYF
>TRBV7-2|TRBD2|NA|TRBJ2-7
TGTGCCAGCAGCCCCCTCGGGGGTAGCGGGACGGGCGAGCAGTACTTC
CASSPLGGSGTGEQYF
>TRBV4-1|TRBD2|NA|TRBJ2-1
TGCGCCAGCAGCCAACCGGGGACTAGCGGGGGGGCGGTGCAGTTCTTC
CASSQPGTSGGAVQFF
>TRBV19|TRBD1|NA|TRBJ2-7
TGTGCCAGTAGTTCAGACAGGGGGTACGAGCAGTACTTC
CASSSDRGYEQYF
>TRBV5-4|TRBD2|NA|TRBJ2-2
TGTGCCAGCAGCTCCCCGAGGACTAGCGGGATAATGTACACCGGGGAGCTGTTTTTT
CASSSPRTSGIMYTGELFF
>TRBV4-3|NA|NA|TRBJ2-5
TGCGCCAGCAGCCAAGAAAGGGCTAGCGCAGCCCAGTACTTC
CASSQERASAAQYF
>TRBV4-2|NA|NA|TRBJ1-2
TGTGCCAGCAGCCAAGTCGCTGCGGGCCCTGGGGGCTACACCTTC
CASSQVAAGPGGYTF
>TRBV15|NA|few|TRBJ1-4
TGTGCCACCAGCAGAGATACTATTATGGAGGGGAAACTGTTTTTT
CATSRDTIMEGKLFF
>TRBV5-6|TRBD1|NA|TRBJ2-3
TGTGCCAGCAGCTTGGAGGGCAGGGGGAGAACAGATACGCAGTATTTT
CASSLEGRGRTDTQYF
>TRBV7-8|TRBD1|NA|TRBJ1-4
TGTGCCAGCAGCTTAGCGAGGACAGGGGCTAATGAAAAACTGTTTTTT
CASSLARTGANEKLFF
>TRBV5-1|TRBD2|NA|TRBJ2-7
TGCGCCAGCAGCCGGTCAGCGGGGGTTGCCTACGAGCAGTACTTC
CASSRSAGVAYEQYF
>TRBV5-4|NA|NA|TRBJ1-2
TGTGCCAGCAGCTCATGGGGGGGCGCGGACTATGGCTACACCTTC
CASSSWGGADYGYTF
>TRBV29-1|NA|NA|TRBJ2-7
TGCAGCGGAATGACAGGCCGGGCTGGCGAGCAGTACTTC
CSGMTGRAGEQYF
>TRBV7-9|TRBD2|NA|TRBJ2-3
TGTGCCAGCAGCTTCGCGGGAGGAAGCACAGATACGCAGTATTTT
CASSFAGGSTDTQYF
>TRBV28|TRBD2|NA|TRBJ2-1
TGTGCCAGCTTCGGGCTAGCGGGAGTCAATGAGCAGTTCTTC
CASFGLAGVNEQFF
>TRBV7-3|NA|few|TRBJ2-7
TGTGCCAGCAGCTTAACTAGCGAGCAGTACTTC
CASSLTSEQYF